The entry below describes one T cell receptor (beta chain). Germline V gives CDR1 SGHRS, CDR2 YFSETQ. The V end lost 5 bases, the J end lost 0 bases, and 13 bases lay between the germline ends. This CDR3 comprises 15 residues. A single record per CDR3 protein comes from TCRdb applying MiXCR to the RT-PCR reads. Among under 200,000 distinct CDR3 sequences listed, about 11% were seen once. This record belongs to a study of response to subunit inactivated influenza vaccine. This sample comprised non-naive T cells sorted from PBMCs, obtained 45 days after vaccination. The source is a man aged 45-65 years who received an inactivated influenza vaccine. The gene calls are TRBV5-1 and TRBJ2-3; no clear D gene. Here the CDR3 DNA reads TGCGCCAGCAGAGTCGGGCCAGCGAGCACAGATACGCAGTATTTT. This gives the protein CASRVGPASTDTQYF.